The 27 T cell receptor beta chains below all came from one sample that was sequenced in a study of PD-1 blockade in classical Hodgkin lymphoma. The data were produced by immunoSEQ multiplex PCR, yet TCRdb's version contains in-frame clones alone and is incomplete. The sample yields about 20,000 clones, roughly 80% seen once. The sample's time point: cycle 4 day 1 (C4D1), after six to seven weeks of nivolumab. All the patients suffered relapse after autologous stem cell transplantation, and brentuximab vedotin exposure differed. Magnetic negative selection of thawed PBMCs yielded the CD8+ T cells. This specimen consisted of CD8+ T cells from blood, obtained before the fourth cycle of nivolumab. The origin of the receptors is a human donor with classical Hodgkin lymphoma.

V usage is TRBV6-5 and J usage is TRBJ2-7; tentative D call: TRBD1 (5 bases). V was pared by 2 bases and J by 3 bases, with 8 bases between. Germline V gene lookup returns CDR1 MNHEY and CDR2 SVGAGI. CDR3 length equals 13 residues. CDR3 nucleotides: TGTGCCAGCAGTTACGCAGGGAACTACGAGCAGTACTTC. Translation gives CASSYAGNYEQYF.

This chain uses TRBV9 with TRBJ2-1; D could derive from TRBD1 or TRBD2 (5 bases each). The CDR3 totals 12 residues. Germline loops: CDR1 SGDLS, CDR2 YYNGEE. V gave up 0 bases and J gave up 15 bases, with 13 bases separating them. CDR3 in amino acids: CASSVDTGPMFF. CDR3 in DNA: TGTGCCAGCAGCGTAGATACGGGGCCGATGTTCTTC.

V gene TRBV7-8 combines with J gene TRBJ2-7; 10 bases fit TRBD1. Germline V CDR1 and CDR2: SGHVS, FQNEAQ. V gave up 0 bases and J gave up 3 bases; unmatched junction bases: 11. CDR3 length equals 18 residues. The CDR3 DNA sequence: TGTGCCAGCAGCTTAGCGTGGGACAGGGGAAATAAGGGCTACGAGCAGTACTTC. Amino acids: CASSLAWDRGNKGYEQYF. Full variable domain (missing parts from reference TRBV7-8 and TRBJ2-7): GAGVSQSPRYKVAKRGQDVALRCDPISGHVSLFWYQQALGQGPEFLTYFQNEAQLDKSGLPSDRFFAERPEGSVSTLKIQRTQQEDSAVYLCASSLAWDRGNKGYEQYFGPGTRLTVT.

This chain connects TRBV6-5 to TRBJ2-7; D possibly corresponds to TRBD1 (6 bases). Per the germline V gene, CDR1 is MNHEY and CDR2 is SVGAGI. The CDR3 is 14 amino acids. The V gene lost 5 bases and the J gene lost 0 bases, with 11 bases spanning the gap. The CDR3 loop is CASSPQDSSYEQYF. For the CDR3, the DNA is TGTGCCAGCAGTCCCCAGGACAGCTCCTACGAGCAGTACTTC.

This clone showed up just a few times. This chain connects TRBV19 to TRBJ2-7; 8 positions match TRBD2. V was clipped by 0 bases and J by 1 base; unmatched bases: 2. The germline gives CDR1 LNHDA, CDR2 SQIVND (reference sequence). This CDR3 spans 15 amino acids. CDR3 sequence: CASSIDGGGSYEQYF. DNA for the CDR3: TGTGCCAGTAGTATAGATGGCGGGGGGTCCTACGAGCAGTACTTC.

The gene calls are TRBV27 and TRBJ1-5; TRBD1 matches at 8 bases. Unmatched junction bases numbered 14, after V lost 6 bases and J lost 4 bases. The CDR3 is 17 residues long. Germline-derived CDR1 and CDR2 are MNHEY and SMNVEV (reference sequence). DNA of the CDR3: TGTGCCAGCAGCTCACGCCGGGACAGGTTTTCTAATCAGCCCCAGCATTTT. Translated, it gives CASSSRRDRFSNQPQHF.

CDR3 amino acids: CASNLVRGYEQYF. CDR3 sequence (DNA): TGTGCCAGCAACCTGGTCAGGGGCTACGAGCAGTACTTC. The gene calls are TRBV28 and TRBJ2-7, with a weak D call TRBD1 (6 bases). The germline CDR1 and CDR2 sequences are MDHEN and SYDVKM. The CDR3 totals 13 residues. V was shortened by 7 bases and J by 3 bases, with 13 bases between the two germline ends.

CDR3 DNA: TGCGCCAGCAGCCAAGGGGGACTCCAGAGCTCCTACAATGAGCAGTTCTTC. It yields the protein CASSQGGLQSSYNEQFF. The rearrangement links TRBV4-3 to TRBJ2-1, with D possibly TRBD2 on 6 matching bases. The CDR3 is made up of 17 amino acids. Germline V CDR1 and CDR2: LGHNA, YSLEER. V lost 1 base and J 0 bases, leaving 13 bases between the germline ends.

The J gene is TRBJ2-1, the V gene TRBV7-9, with D perhaps matching TRBD1 (6 bases). Trimming shortened V by 3 bases and J by 9 bases, and 21 bases separated the two germline ends. Per the germline V gene, CDR1 is SEHNR and CDR2 is FQNEAQ (reference sequence). The CDR3 contains 16 residues. In DNA, the CDR3 is TGTGCCAGCAGCTTTGGCAGCCAGGGGTTGGATCGTGAGCAGTTCTTC. This gives the protein CASSFGSQGLDREQFF.

The chain employs TRBV14 and TRBJ2-5; TRBD1 aligns across 9 bases. CDR1 is SGHDN, CDR2 FVKESK, per germline. V was pared by 3 bases and J by 7 bases, with 9 bases of the junction left unmatched. The CDR3 extends over 15 amino acids. The CDR3 DNA reads TGTGCCAGCAGCCACTGGACAGGGGCGTCGGGGACCCAGTACTTC. It translates to CASSHWTGASGTQYF.

This sequence joins TRBV5-6 and TRBJ2-1, with D possibly being TRBD1 or TRBD2 (5 bases each). Trimming left V 6 bases short and J 0 bases short, with 10 bases between. Germline assignment: CDR1 SGHDT and CDR2 YYEEEE. The CDR3 loop spans 14 amino acids. CDR3 protein: CASKEGSSYNEQFF. In DNA, the CDR3 is TGTGCCAGCAAAGAGGGGAGCTCCTACAATGAGCAGTTCTTC. Full variable domain (missing parts from reference TRBV5-6 and TRBJ2-1): DAGVTQSPTHLIKTRGQQVTLRCSPKSGHDTVSWYQQALGQGPQFIFQYYEEEERQRGNFPDRFSGHQFPNYSSELNVNALLLGDSALYLCASKEGSSYNEQFFGPGTRLTVL.

The rearrangement links TRBV27 to TRBJ2-7; possible D gene TRBD2, 6 bases. The germline V and J ends were trimmed by 4 bases and 6 bases, with 13 bases remaining between them. The CDR3 spans 13 residues. Per germline, CDR1 MNHEY and CDR2 SMNVEV (reference sequence). CDR3 DNA sequence: TGTGCCAGCAGTTCACTAGCAGGAGGCGAGCAGTACTTC. Translation: CASSSLAGGEQYF.

V gene TRBV6-5 combines with J gene TRBJ1-1; the D gene is possibly TRBD1 (5 bases). V dropped 5 bases and J dropped 5 bases, with 15 bases sitting between them. The CDR3 extends over 14 amino acids. The V gene's germline CDR1 is MNHEY and CDR2 SVGAGI. CDR3 residues: CASSQAQGWTEAFF. The CDR3 DNA reads TGTGCCAGCAGTCAGGCCCAGGGTTGGACTGAAGCTTTCTTT.

This chain links TRBV27 with TRBJ1-4; D uncertain. V lost 2 bases and J 5 bases, leaving 18 bases between the germline ends. CDR1 and CDR2 from the germline V gene are MNHEY and SMNVEV (reference sequence). The length of the CDR3 is 17 residues. The CDR3 loop is CASSLKAPGIANEKLFF. CDR3 nucleotide sequence: TGTGCCAGCAGTTTAAAAGCGCCGGGGATCGCGAATGAAAAACTGTTTTTT.

The chain recombines TRBV2 with TRBJ1-2, with D unresolved. V was pared by 7 bases and J by 5 bases, with 14 bases between. The germline V gene has CDR1 SNHLY and CDR2 FYNNEI. This CDR3 contains 13 residues. CDR3 amino acids: CASKLRFPYGYTF. DNA of the CDR3: TGTGCCAGCAAATTACGGTTTCCTTATGGCTACACCTTC.

The chain couples TRBV4-3 to TRBJ1-1; tentatively, D is TRBD1 (5 bases). The V and J ends lost 5 bases and 1 base respectively, with 11 bases between them. The germline gives CDR1 LGHNA, CDR2 YSLEER. The CDR3 totals 14 residues. The CDR3 loop reads CASSSGTRNTEAFF. In nucleotides, the CDR3 is TGCGCCAGCAGCTCAGGGACTAGGAACACTGAAGCTTTCTTT.

The gene calls are TRBV13 and TRBJ1-6; 7 bases align to TRBD1. The V gene's germline CDR1 is PRHDT and CDR2 FYEKMQ (reference sequence). The CDR3 consists of 17 residues. V lost 5 bases and J lost 0; bases outside the gene matches: 7. CDR3: CASSANQGDSYNSPLHF. CDR3 in DNA: TGTGCCAGCAGCGCAAATCAGGGGGACTCCTATAATTCACCCCTCCACTTT.

V usage is TRBV6-5 and J usage is TRBJ1-2; no clear D. Germline CDR1 is MNHEY and CDR2 is SVGAGI. The V gene lost 11 bases and the J gene lost 5 bases, with 15 bases spanning the gap. The CDR3 spans 12 residues. CDR3 nucleotide sequence: TGTGCCCGAAAGGCCCCACGGTATGGCTACACCTTC. Translating it yields CARKAPRYGYTF.

The V gene is TRBV7-9, the J gene TRBJ2-2, with 7 bases fitting TRBD1. Germline CDR1 reads SEHNR; CDR2 reads FQNEAQ (reference sequence). This CDR3 has 15 amino acids. Trimming took 7 bases from V and 6 from J; bases not matched to a gene: 11. CDR3 residues: CASTQGDKEAGELFF. The CDR3, as DNA: TGTGCCAGCACCCAGGGGGACAAGGAGGCCGGGGAGCTGTTTTTT.

This clone was observed a handful of times. The genes are TRBV30 and TRBJ1-2; D call uncertain. Germline values: CDR1 GTSNPN, CDR2 SVGIG (reference sequence). The V end lost 2 bases, the J end lost 8 bases, and 12 bases lay between the germline ends. This CDR3 has 12 amino acids. The CDR3 region has the DNA TGTGCCTGGAGTCTTCTCGGGAGCGGCTACACCTTC. Protein product: CAWSLLGSGYTF.

This chain connects TRBV14 to TRBJ2-7, with 11 bases identical to TRBD2. The CDR3 totals 19 residues. V gave up 0 bases and J gave up 2 bases; unmatched junction bases: 12. The germline CDR1 and CDR2 sequences are SGHDN and FVKESK. The CDR3 sequence: CASSQDPGTSGKPPYEQYF. The CDR3 DNA is TGTGCCAGCAGCCAAGACCCCGGGACTAGCGGTAAACCTCCCTACGAGCAGTACTTC.

The chain couples TRBV19 to TRBJ1-4, with D perhaps TRBD1 (6 bases). This CDR3 spans 18 amino acids. Germline CDR1 is LNHDA and CDR2 is SQIVND (reference sequence). V was trimmed by 4 bases and J by 6 bases, leaving 24 bases between them. Here the CDR3 DNA reads TGTGCCAGTAGTACCCCCCAGGGAATGGGGGCCGGATATGAAAAACTGTTTTTT. Its protein is CASSTPQGMGAGYEKLFF.

The chain carries TRBV15 and TRBJ2-5; TRBD2 matches at 10 bases. The CDR3 spans 13 residues. V lost 0 bases, J lost 9 bases, and 1 base stayed unmatched. Germline V gene data show CDR1 as LNHNV and CDR2 as YYDKDF (reference sequence). CDR3: CATSRDLAGAQYF. In DNA form, the CDR3 reads TGTGCCACCAGCAGAGATCTAGCGGGGGCCCAGTACTTC.

This chain links TRBV9 with TRBJ1-1; D is ambiguous. Germline-derived CDR1 and CDR2 are SGDLS and YYNGEE. The CDR3 runs 13 residues. The ends were cut back, 3 bases at V and 1 base at J, with 7 bases in the middle. Written as DNA, the CDR3 is TGTGCCAGCAGCGCAGCGAGGAACACTGAAGCTTTCTTT. Its translation is CASSAARNTEAFF.

In this sample, this clone turned up once. The chain uses TRBV7-9 and TRBJ1-3, with D possibly matching TRBD1 (5 bases). CDR3 length: 15 amino acids. The ends were cut back, 1 base at V and 2 bases at J, with 9 bases in the middle. In germline, CDR1 is SEHNR, CDR2 FQNEAQ (reference sequence). The CDR3 nucleotides are TGTGCCAGCAGCTTAGGGGGGACGGCTGGAAACACCATATATTTT. Translation gives CASSLGGTAGNTIYF.

This chain joins TRBV5-4 and TRBJ1-2; TRBD1 is a possible D gene (5 bases). CDR3 length: 13 amino acids. The V and J ends lost 10 bases and 5 bases respectively, with 18 bases between them. The germline gives CDR1 SGHNT, CDR2 YYREEE (reference sequence). CDR3 nucleotides: TGTGCCTCAAAAGCCGGCAGGGAATATGGCTACACCTTC. Its protein is CASKAGREYGYTF.

The genes are TRBV27 and TRBJ1-1; TRBD1 might be the D (6 bases). CDR1 and CDR2 from the germline V gene are MNHEY and SMNVEV (reference sequence). CDR3 size: 15 residues. The germline V and J ends were trimmed by 6 bases and 1 base, with 15 bases remaining between them. The CDR3 region is CASRSDRTENTEAFF. CDR3 nucleotide sequence: TGTGCCAGCAGATCTGATCGGACAGAGAACACTGAAGCTTTCTTT.